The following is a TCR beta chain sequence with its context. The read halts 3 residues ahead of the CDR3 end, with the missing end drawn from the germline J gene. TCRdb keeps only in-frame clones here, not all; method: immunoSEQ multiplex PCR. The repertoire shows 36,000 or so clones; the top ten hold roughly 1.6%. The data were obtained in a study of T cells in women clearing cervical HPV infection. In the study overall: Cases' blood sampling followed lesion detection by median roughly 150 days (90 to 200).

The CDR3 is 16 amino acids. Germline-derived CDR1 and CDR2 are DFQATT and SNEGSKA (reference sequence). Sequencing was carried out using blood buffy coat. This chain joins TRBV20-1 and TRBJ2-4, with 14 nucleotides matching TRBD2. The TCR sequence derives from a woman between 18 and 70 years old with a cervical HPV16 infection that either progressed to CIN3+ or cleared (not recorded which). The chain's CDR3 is CSANGLAGGLGETQYF. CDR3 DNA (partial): TGCAGTGCTAATGGACTAGCGGGGGGTTTGGGGGAGACT.